These 2 T cell receptor beta chains were all obtained from the same sample, sequenced in a study of Graves' ophthalmopathy and Graves' hyperthyroidism. The sequenced template was RNA, covering the TCR beta CDR3 region. HTBI-primed RT-PCR formed the first round, and a multiplex PCR formed the second. TCRdb recomputed calls from the multiplex PCR reads with MiXCR, one row per CDR3 protein. The table has around 600,000 distinct CDR3 sequences, 35% to 50% seen once; the top ten hold more than 2.5%. The sequenced sample consisted of peripheral blood. Source of these receptors: an adult man with Graves' ophthalmopathy.

This clonotype was observed many times. The CDR3 DNA follows: TGTGCCAGCAGTTACGGTCGGACCTATGGCTACACCTTC. Translated: CASSYGRTYGYTF. The chain couples TRBV6-5 to TRBJ1-2; D remains ambiguous. The CDR3 sequence is 13 residues long. Trimming stripped 2 bases from V and 4 bases from J, with 8 bases between. The germline V gene encodes CDR1 MNHEY and CDR2 SVGAGI.

The V and J genes are TRBV25-1 and TRBJ1-2; possibly TRBD1 for D (6 bases). The CDR3 is 14 residues long. The V gene lost 0 bases and the J gene lost 6 bases, with 11 bases spanning the gap. CDR1 MGHDK and CDR2 SYGVNS come from the germline V gene. The CDR3 DNA reads TGTGCCAGCAGTGAATACCAGGGGACGGATGGCTACACCTTC. Amino acid sequence: CASSEYQGTDGYTF.